The present entry profiles one T cell receptor beta chain with its context. Its specific antigen is unknown. There are no base qualities to consult, and no much larger clone falls within one base. Sequences MNHEY (CDR1) and SMNVEV (CDR2) are obtained from the germline V gene (reference sequence). The CDR3 holds 16 amino acids from the cysteine to the phenylalanine. Only the CDR3 DNA stays, 48 bases, in frame from base 1. Trimming removed 0 bases from V and 0 bases from J, leaving 10 bases between the germline ends. This sample was included in a study of cytomegalovirus exposure and HLA in healthy donors (dated by TCRdb to 2016 to 2017). Looking at the study overall: A later analysis indicated that the 120 validation repertoires were generated on the platform also employed for the roughly 730 repertoires of the first cohort. High-throughput TCR immunosequencing, statistical association of individual TCRs with disease status, and machine learning were combined to predict cytomegalovirus infection status. Besides the first cohort of roughly 660 subjects, a separate validation cohort made up of some 110 different subjects was used. The study aimed to test whether signatures of past pathogen exposure could be identified by cataloging public T cell receptors.

General findings and caveats noted by the study authors: A few of the identified cytomegalovirus-associated TCR beta chains were confirmed in vitro to be specific for cytomegalovirus antigens. The validation cohort had no HLA typing available for a later analysis, so co-occurrence within that cohort was assessed over all 130 or so repertoires. In a later analysis, TCRs clustered in the first cohort were found to also tend to co-occur in the approximately 120 validation repertoires, with 90% to 95% of cluster scores above 0. Across donors, most TCR sequences were observed very rarely, whereas some public TCRs were present in many individuals. A total of 150 to 200 TCR beta chains were listed by the study as associated with cytomegalovirus. According to the authors, the approach could potentially be generalized to other disease states and immunological phenotypes. The classifier was reported to diagnose cytomegalovirus status with high specificity and sensitivity in both the original cohort and the validation cohort.

The library was made by the immunoSEQ multiplex PCR assay. Per the original workflow: A statistical classification framework was built to diagnose cytomegalovirus status from the catalog of TCR beta chain sequences. TCRdb mirrors the immuneACCESS table, restricted to in-frame sequences. Some clones are absent from its copies; in checked studies, under half trace to an unresolved V gene, and the reason for the others is unknown. V, J and clone size were drawn from that table, and D and trimming were deduced from the DNA. Present in this sample are roughly 200,000 clones, about 81% of which were seen just once. 1% to 1.5% of the sample comes from the top ten. The donors were included in the validation cohort of approximately 130 subjects, a group kept apart from the approximately 700-subject first cohort.

The sequenced sample consisted of PBMCs. Recombination joined TRBV27 with TRBJ2-3; the D gene lacks a confident call. The TCR originated in a woman aged 25-40 years in good health and CMV-seronegative. At the DNA level, the sequence is TGTGCCAGCAGTTTATCTTTCAGGTTTAGCACAGATACGCAGTATTTT. It translates to CASSLSFRFSTDTQYF.